This TCR beta chain was recorded in a study of blood T cell repertoires in COVID-19. The germline V gene has CDR1 SEHNR and CDR2 FQNEAQ (reference sequence). The CDR3 runs to 16 residues. With 6 bases clipped from V and 3 bases from J, the junction kept 7 bases outside the gene matches. The authors' processing: Reference gene primers were amplified, and this amplification served to estimate nucleated cell counts. Clones were read by immunoSEQ multiplex PCR, and TCRdb kept only the in-frame ones, dropping some. Clone size and the V and J calls come from that table; the DNA yielded D and trimming. The top ten hold over 9.5% of the sample, which has approximately 100,000 clones, almost 85% seen once.

This clonotype was sampled from a man between 65 and 79 years old with acute or convalescent COVID-19. The chain carries TRBV7-9 and TRBJ1-4, with 10 positions matching TRBD1. Specimen: peripheral blood. CDR3 residues: CASSRRDRGANEKLFF. The CDR3, as DNA: TGTGCCAGCAGTCGCCGGGACAGGGGAGCTAATGAAAAACTGTTTTTT.